These T cell receptor beta chains were read from a single sample in a study of OX40 agonist ivuxolimab in advanced cancers. Libraries were prepared by immunoSEQ multiplex PCR; TCRdb keeps only in-frame clonotypes and omits some of them. The sample has more than 65,000 clones; approximately 88% are singletons. Here the sequenced sample was CD4+ or CD8+ T cells sorted from blood, taken in a trial of the OX40 agonist ivuxolimab. The receptors come from an adult with an advanced solid tumor such as melanoma, head and neck, liver or kidney cancer. Both conserved end residues are part of each CDR3. D genes are given only for firm matches. Clone size, where shown, is once, few, many, or a class for clones that have expanded.

J | V | D | size | DNA | CDR3
TRBJ1-3 | TRBV13 | . | . | TGTGCCAGCAGCTTAGGCGGCAGCTCTGGAAACACCATATATTTT | CASSLGGSSGNTIYF
TRBJ1-1 | TRBV5-4 | . | once | TGTGCCAGCAGCTTGGCCCAGCAGGGGAACACTGAAGCTTTCTTT | CASSLAQQGNTEAFF
TRBJ2-2 | TRBV2 | . | . | TGTGCCAGCACCTACTTCCTTGGGGGGGAGCTGTTTTTT | CASTYFLGGELFF
TRBJ2-7 | TRBV7-8 | TRBD2 | . | TGTGCCAGCAGCCCGAGGACTAGCGGGGGGAGTGAGCAGTACTTC | CASSPRTSGGSEQYF
TRBJ2-7 | TRBV28 | TRBD1 | . | TGTGCCAGCAGTCCTTATTCCGGGACAGGGCGCCTACACGAGCAGTACTTC | CASSPYSGTGRLHEQYF
TRBJ2-1 | TRBV7-2 | . | . | TGTGCCAGCAGCCCCCTTGTCGGGTGGGCCTACAATGAGCAGTTCTTC | CASSPLVGWAYNEQFF
TRBJ1-6 | TRBV2 | . | . | TGTGCCAGCATGGAACAGGGAAATTCACCCCTCCACTTT | CASMEQGNSPLHF
TRBJ1-4 | TRBV14 | . | few | TGTGCCAGCAGCCAAGGAGCCGCTGAAAAACTGTTTTTT | CASSQGAAEKLFF
TRBJ1-5 | TRBV6-1 | . | . | TGTGCCAGCTCGCGGGACGGACTCAATCAGCCCCAGCATTTT | CASSRDGLNQPQHF
TRBJ1-5 | TRBV2 | TRBD1 | . | TGTGCCAGCAGTGAAAGGACAGGGGAACAGCCCCAGCATTTT | CASSERTGEQPQHF
TRBJ1-1 | TRBV13 | . | . | TGTGCCAGCAGCTTCAGTCAGGCGGGGGGTATGAACACTGAAGCTTTCTTT | CASSFSQAGGMNTEAFF
TRBJ1-3 | TRBV6-5 | . | . | TGTGCCAGCAGTACAGGGTCTGGAAACACCATATATTTT | CASSTGSGNTIYF
TRBJ1-6 | TRBV4-1 | TRBD1 | . | TGCGCCAGCAGCCAAGGCGACAGGGACAATTCACCCCTCCACTTT | CASSQGDRDNSPLHF
TRBJ1-3 | TRBV15 | TRBD1 | . | TGTGCCACCAGCAGACTCGGACAGGGAGTAGGTGGAAACACCATATATTTT | CATSRLGQGVGGNTIYF
TRBJ1-3 | TRBV12-5 | . | . | TGTGCTAGTGGTTTGGTACCCGCGGACAGTTGGAACTTTAGCTCTGGAAACACCATATATTTT | CASGLVPADSWNFSSGNTIYF
TRBJ2-3 | TRBV5-1 | . | . | TGCGCCAGCAGCCCGGATGTGTCCGATACGCAGTATTTT | CASSPDVSDTQYF
TRBJ2-2 | TRBV5-1 | . | . | TGCGCCAGCAGTACAGACTATTACACCGGGGAGCTGTTTTTT | CASSTDYYTGELFF